Listed below are T cell receptor beta chains from one sample, sequenced in a study of T cell responses to AZD1222 COVID-19 vaccine. The data were produced by immunoSEQ multiplex PCR, yet TCRdb's version contains in-frame clones alone and is incomplete. The table lists around 130,000 clones, 70% to 90% of them singletons. Here the sequenced sample was peripheral blood, taken on day 0 of AZD1222 vaccination. The receptors shown here come from an adult in good health. The CDR3 runs from the conserved cysteine through the conserved F or W. The D gene is left open where the match is weak. Clone size is shown for a subset of rows, as once, few, many or a class of expanded clone.

clone_size	d_call	v_call	j_call	cdr3_aa	cdr3_nt
NA	NA	TRBV2	TRBJ1-5	CASSEALGIYNQPQHF	TGTGCCAGCAGTGAAGCGCTTGGCATCTACAATCAGCCCCAGCATTTT
NA	TRBD1	TRBV19	TRBJ1-1	CASIGQGYTEAFF	TGTGCCAGTATCGGACAGGGGTACACTGAAGCTTTCTTT
NA	TRBD1	TRBV28	TRBJ1-3	CASSFPRGPGNTIYF	TGTGCCAGCAGTTTCCCCAGGGGGCCAGGAAACACCATATATTTT
once	NA	TRBV11-2	TRBJ1-2	CASSFSGANYGYTF	TGTGCCAGCAGCTTCTCCGGGGCTAACTATGGCTACACCTTC
NA	NA	TRBV5-1	TRBJ2-7	CASSPTGGTYEQYF	TGCGCCAGCAGCCCGACAGGAGGAACCTACGAGCAGTACTTC
NA	NA	TRBV5-1	TRBJ1-3	CASSFFGGNSGNTIYF	TGCGCCAGCAGCTTTTTTGGGGGAAACTCTGGAAACACCATATATTTT
NA	NA	TRBV6-5	TRBJ1-1	CASSLDSFNTEAFF	TGTGCCAGCAGCCTGGACAGCTTTAACACTGAAGCTTTCTTT
NA	TRBD1	TRBV5-4	TRBJ2-2	CASSRQGMGTGELFF	TGTGCCAGCAGCAGACAGGGGATGGGCACCGGGGAGCTGTTTTTT
NA	TRBD1	TRBV5-1	TRBJ1-5	CASSSGQGDNQPQHF	TGCGCCAGCAGCTCAGGACAGGGGGACAATCAGCCCCAGCATTTT
NA	NA	TRBV27	TRBJ2-7	CASSGPGYEQYF	TGTGCCAGCAGTGGTCCTGGGTACGAGCAGTACTTC
NA	NA	TRBV7-2	TRBJ2-1	CASSLGFTGNEQFF	TGTGCCAGCAGCTTAGGGTTTACAGGAAATGAGCAGTTCTTC
few	NA	TRBV5-8	TRBJ1-1	CASSLDPGNTEAFF	TGTGCCAGCAGCTTGGATCCCGGGAACACTGAAGCTTTCTTT